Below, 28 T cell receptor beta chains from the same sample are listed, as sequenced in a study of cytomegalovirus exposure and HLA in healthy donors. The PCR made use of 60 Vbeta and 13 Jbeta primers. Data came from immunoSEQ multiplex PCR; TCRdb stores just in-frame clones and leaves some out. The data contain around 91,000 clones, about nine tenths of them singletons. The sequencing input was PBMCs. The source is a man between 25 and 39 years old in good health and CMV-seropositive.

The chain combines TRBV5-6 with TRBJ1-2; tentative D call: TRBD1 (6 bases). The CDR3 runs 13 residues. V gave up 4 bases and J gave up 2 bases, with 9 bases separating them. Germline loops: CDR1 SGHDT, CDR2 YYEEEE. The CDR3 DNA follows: TGTGCCAGCAGCACGGACAGAAACTATGGCTACACCTTC. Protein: CASSTDRNYGYTF.

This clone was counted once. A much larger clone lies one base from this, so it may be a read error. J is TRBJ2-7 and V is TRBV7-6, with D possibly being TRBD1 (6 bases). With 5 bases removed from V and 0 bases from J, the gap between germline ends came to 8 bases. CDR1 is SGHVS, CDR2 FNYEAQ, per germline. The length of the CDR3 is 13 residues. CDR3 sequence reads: CASSRTDSYEQYF. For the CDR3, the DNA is TGTGCCAGCAGCCGGACAGACTCCTACGAGCAGTACTTC.

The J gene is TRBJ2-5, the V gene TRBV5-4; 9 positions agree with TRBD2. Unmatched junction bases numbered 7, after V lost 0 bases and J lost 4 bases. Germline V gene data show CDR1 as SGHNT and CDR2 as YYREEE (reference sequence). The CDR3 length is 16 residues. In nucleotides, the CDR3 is TGTGCCAGCAGCTTGGGCGGCGGGAGGGCCACAGAGACCCAGTACTTC. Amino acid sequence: CASSLGGGRATETQYF.

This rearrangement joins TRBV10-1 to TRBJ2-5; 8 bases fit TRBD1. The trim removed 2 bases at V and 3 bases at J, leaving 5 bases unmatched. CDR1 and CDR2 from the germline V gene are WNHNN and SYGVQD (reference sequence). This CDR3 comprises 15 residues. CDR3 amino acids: CASSEAGGGEETQYF. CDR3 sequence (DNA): TGCGCCAGCAGTGAGGCAGGGGGCGGGGAAGAGACCCAGTACTTC.

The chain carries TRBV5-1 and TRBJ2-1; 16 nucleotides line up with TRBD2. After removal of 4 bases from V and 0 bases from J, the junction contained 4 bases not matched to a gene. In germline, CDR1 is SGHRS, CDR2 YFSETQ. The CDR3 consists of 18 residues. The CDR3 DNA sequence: TGCGCCAGCAGCCCCGGGACTAGCGGGAGGGCCTCCTACAATGAGCAGTTCTTC. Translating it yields CASSPGTSGRASYNEQFF. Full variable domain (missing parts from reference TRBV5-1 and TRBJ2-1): KAGVTQTPRYLIKTRGQQVTLSCSPISGHRSVSWYQQTPGQGLQFLFEYFSETQRNKGNFPGRFSGRQFSNSRSEMNVSTLELGDSALYLCASSPGTSGRASYNEQFFGPGTRLTVL.

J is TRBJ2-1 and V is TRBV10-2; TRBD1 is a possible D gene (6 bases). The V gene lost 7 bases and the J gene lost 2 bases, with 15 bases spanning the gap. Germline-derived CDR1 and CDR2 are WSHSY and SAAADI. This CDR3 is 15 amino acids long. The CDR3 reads CASKRDNGPYNEQFF. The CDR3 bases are TGCGCCAGCAAGAGGGACAATGGGCCCTACAATGAGCAGTTCTTC.

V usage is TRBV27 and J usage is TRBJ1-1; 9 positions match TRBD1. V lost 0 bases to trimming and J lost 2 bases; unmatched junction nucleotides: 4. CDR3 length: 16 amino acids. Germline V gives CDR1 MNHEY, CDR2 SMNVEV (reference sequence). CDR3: CASSLSATGGNTEAFF. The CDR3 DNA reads TGTGCCAGCAGTTTATCGGCCACAGGGGGCAACACTGAAGCTTTCTTT.

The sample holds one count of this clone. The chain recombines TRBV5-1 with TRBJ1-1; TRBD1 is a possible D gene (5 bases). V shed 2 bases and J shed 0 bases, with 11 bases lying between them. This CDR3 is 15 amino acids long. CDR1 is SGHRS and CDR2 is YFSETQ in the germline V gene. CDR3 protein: CASSFATEMNTEAFF. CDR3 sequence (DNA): TGCGCCAGCAGCTTCGCGACAGAGATGAACACTGAAGCTTTCTTT. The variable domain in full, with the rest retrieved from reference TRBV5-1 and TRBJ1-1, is KAGVTQTPRYLIKTRGQQVTLSCSPISGHRSVSWYQQTPGQGLQFLFEYFSETQRNKGNFPGRFSGRQFSNSRSEMNVSTLELGDSALYLCASSFATEMNTEAFFGQGTRLTVV.

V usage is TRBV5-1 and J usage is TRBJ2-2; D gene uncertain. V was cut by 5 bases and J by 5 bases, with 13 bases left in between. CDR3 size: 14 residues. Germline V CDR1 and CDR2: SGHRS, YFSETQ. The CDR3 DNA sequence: TGCGCCAGCAGGCGGCAGAGTCCGACCGGGGAGCTGTTTTTT. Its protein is CASRRQSPTGELFF.

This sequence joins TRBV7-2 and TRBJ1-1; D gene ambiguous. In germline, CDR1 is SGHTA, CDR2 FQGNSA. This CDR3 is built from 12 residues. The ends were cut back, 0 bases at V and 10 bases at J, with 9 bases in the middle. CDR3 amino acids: CASSLAAEAAFF. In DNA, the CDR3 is TGTGCCAGCAGCTTAGCGGCGGAGGCAGCTTTCTTT.

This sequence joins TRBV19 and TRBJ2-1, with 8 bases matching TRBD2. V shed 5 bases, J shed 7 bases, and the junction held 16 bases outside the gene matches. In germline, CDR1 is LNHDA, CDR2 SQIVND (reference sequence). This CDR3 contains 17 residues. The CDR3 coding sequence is TGTGCCAGTAGTCATAGCGGGAACGATCGAGGGGATAATGAGCAGTTCTTC. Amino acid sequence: CASSHSGNDRGDNEQFF.

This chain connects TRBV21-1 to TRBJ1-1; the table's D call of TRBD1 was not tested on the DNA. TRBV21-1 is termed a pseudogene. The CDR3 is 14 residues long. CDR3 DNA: TGTGCCAGCAGCAAACAGACAAGTTGGCCTGAAGCTTTCTTT. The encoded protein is CASSKQTSWPEAFF.

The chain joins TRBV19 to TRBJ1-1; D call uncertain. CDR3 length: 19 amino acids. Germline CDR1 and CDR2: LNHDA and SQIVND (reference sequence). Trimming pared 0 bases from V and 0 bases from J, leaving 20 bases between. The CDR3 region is CASSIDGMRGRRMNTEAFF. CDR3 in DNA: TGTGCCAGTAGTATAGATGGAATGCGCGGTCGCAGAATGAACACTGAAGCTTTCTTT.

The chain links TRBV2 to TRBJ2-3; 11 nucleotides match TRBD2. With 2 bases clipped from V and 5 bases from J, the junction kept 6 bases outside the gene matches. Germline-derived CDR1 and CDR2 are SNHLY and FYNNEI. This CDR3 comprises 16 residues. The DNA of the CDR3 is TGTGCCAGCAGTGAACTAGCGGGAGGTCACGGAGATACGCAGTATTTT. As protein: CASSELAGGHGDTQYF.

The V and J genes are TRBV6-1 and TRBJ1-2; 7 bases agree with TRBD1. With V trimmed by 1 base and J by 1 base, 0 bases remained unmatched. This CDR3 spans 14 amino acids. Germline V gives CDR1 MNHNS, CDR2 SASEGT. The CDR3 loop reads CASSEGQGNYGYTF. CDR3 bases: TGTGCCAGCAGTGAAGGACAGGGTAACTATGGCTACACCTTC.

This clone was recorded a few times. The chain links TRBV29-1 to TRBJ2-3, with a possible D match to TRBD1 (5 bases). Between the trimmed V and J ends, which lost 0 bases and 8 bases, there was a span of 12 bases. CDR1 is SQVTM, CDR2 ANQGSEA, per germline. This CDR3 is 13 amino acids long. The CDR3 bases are TGCAGCGTTGAAGATCAAGGGCAGGGTACGCAGTATTTT. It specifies CSVEDQGQGTQYF.

CDR3 bases: TGTGCCAGCAGTAAAGAACGGGACAATGAGCAGTTCTTC. This encodes CASSKERDNEQFF. The chain links TRBV2 to TRBJ2-1; D gene unclear. Deletions cut 5 bases from V and 5 bases from J, with 10 bases between. The CDR3 has 13 residues. Germline-derived CDR1 and CDR2 are SNHLY and FYNNEI.

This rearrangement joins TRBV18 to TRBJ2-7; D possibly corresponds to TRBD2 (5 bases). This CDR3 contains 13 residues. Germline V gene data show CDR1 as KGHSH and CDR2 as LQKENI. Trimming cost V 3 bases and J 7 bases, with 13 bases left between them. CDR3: CASSPLPTGEQYF. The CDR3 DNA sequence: TGTGCCAGCTCACCCTTGCCCACGGGGGAGCAGTACTTC.

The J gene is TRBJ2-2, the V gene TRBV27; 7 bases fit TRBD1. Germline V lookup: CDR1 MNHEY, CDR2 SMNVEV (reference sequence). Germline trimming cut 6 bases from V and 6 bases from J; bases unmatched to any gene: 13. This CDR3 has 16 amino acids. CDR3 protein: CASSPDRVKKSGELFF. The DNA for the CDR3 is TGTGCCAGCAGCCCCGACAGGGTCAAAAAATCCGGGGAGCTGTTTTTT.

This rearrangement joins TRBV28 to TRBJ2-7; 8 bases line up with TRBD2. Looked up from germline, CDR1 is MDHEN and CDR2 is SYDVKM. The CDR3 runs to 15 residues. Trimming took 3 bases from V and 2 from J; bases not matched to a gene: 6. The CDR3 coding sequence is TGTGCCAGCAGTTTCTCCAGCGGGAGCACCTACGAGCAGTACTTC. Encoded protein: CASSFSSGSTYEQYF. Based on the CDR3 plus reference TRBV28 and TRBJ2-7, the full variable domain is DVKVTQSSRYLVKRTGEKVFLECVQDMDHENMFWYRQDPGLGLRLIYFSYDVKMKEKGDIPEGYSVSREKKERFSLILESASTNQTSMYLCASSFSSGSTYEQYFGPGTRLTVT.

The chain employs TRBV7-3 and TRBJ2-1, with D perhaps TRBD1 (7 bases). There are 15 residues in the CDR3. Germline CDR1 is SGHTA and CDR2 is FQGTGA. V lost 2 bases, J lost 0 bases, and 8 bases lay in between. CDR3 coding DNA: TGTGCCAGCAGCTTACAGGGGGGCTCCTACAATGAGCAGTTCTTC. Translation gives CASSLQGGSYNEQFF.

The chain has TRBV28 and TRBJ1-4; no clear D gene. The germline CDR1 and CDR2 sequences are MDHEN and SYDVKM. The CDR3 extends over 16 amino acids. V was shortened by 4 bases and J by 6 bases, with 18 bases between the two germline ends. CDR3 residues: CASSSRMRKPDEKLFF. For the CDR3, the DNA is TGTGCCAGCAGTTCCCGAATGCGGAAACCTGATGAAAAACTGTTTTTT.

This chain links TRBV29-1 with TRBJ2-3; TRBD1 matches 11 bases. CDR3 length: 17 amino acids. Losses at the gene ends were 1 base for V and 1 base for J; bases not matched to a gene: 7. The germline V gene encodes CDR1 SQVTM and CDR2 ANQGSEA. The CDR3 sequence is CSVEGYRGQGGTDTQYF. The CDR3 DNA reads TGCAGCGTTGAAGGGTATCGGGGACAGGGGGGCACAGATACGCAGTATTTT.

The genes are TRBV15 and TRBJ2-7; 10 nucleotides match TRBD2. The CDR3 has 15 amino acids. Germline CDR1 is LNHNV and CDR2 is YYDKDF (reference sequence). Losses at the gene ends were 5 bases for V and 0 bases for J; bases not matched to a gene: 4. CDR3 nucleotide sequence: TGTGCCACCAGCGTAGCGGGAGGCACCTCCTACGAGCAGTACTTC. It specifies CATSVAGGTSYEQYF.

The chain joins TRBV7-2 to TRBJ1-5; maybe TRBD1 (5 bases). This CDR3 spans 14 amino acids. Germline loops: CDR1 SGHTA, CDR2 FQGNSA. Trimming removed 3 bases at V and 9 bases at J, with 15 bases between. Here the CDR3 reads CASSLVGVWGPQHF. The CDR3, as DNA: TGTGCCAGCAGCTTGGTAGGGGTTTGGGGGCCCCAGCATTTT.

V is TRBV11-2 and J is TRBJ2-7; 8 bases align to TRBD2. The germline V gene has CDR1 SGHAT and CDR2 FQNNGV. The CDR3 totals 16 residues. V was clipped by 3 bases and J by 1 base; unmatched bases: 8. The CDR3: CASSFPAGAWSYEQYF. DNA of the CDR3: TGTGCCAGCAGCTTCCCAGCGGGAGCGTGGTCCTACGAGCAGTACTTC.

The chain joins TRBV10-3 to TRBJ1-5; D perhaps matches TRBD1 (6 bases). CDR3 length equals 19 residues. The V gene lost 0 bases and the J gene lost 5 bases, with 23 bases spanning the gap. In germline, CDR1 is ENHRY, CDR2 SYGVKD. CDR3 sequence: CAISESGFAGVGAYQPQHF. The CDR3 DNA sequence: TGTGCCATCAGTGAGTCGGGTTTCGCAGGGGTTGGGGCTTATCAGCCCCAGCATTTT.

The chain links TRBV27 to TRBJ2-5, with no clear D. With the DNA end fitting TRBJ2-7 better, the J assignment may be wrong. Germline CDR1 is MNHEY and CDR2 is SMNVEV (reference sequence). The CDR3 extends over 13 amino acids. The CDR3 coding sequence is TGTGCCAGCAGTTTACAAAGCTCCTACGAGCAGTACTTC. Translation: CASSLQSSYEQYF.